This T cell receptor (beta chain) was recovered during a study of response to subunit inactivated influenza vaccine. TCRdb reprocessed the RT-PCR reads with MiXCR, giving one entry per CDR3 protein. Of around 480,000 distinct CDR3 sequences listed, 16% were seen once; the top ten hold less than 4%. Study results and limitations: The authors proposed limited new T cell recruitment per seasonal influenza vaccination.

The CDR3 extends over 15 amino acids. Germline-derived CDR1 and CDR2 are DFQATT and SNEGSKA (reference sequence). Deletions cut 3 bases from V and 0 bases from J, with 14 bases between. As for this clonotype: As yet, its antigen is unknown.

V usage is TRBV20-1 and J usage is TRBJ1-2; tentative D call: TRBD1 (5 bases). The origin of this receptor is a man between 50 and 75 years old who received an inactivated influenza vaccine. The source was CD4+ T cells sorted from PBMCs, collected 23 months after vaccination. The CDR3 reads CSASGRDGANYGYTF. CDR3 bases: TGCAGTGCTAGTGGGAGGGACGGAGCTAACTATGGCTACACCTTC.